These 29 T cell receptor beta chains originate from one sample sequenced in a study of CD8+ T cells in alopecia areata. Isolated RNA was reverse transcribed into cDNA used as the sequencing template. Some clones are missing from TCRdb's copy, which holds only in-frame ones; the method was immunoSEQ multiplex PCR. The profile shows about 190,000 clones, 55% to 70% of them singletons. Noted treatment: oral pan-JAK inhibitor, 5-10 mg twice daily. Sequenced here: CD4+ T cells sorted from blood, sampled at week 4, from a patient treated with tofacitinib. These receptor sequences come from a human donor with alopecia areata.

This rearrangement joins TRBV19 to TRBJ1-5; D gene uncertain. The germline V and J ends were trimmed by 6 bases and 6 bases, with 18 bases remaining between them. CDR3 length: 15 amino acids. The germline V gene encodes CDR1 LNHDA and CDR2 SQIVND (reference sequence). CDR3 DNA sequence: TGTGCCAGTAGCTCTCGTTCGGGATTGGGTCAGCCCCAGCATTTT. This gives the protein CASSSRSGLGQPQHF.

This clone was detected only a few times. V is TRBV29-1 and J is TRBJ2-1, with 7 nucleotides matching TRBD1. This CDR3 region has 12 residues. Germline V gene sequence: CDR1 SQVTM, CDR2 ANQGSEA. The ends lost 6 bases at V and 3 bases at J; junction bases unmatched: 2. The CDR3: CSVGTVYNEQFF. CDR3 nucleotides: TGCAGCGTCGGGACAGTCTACAATGAGCAGTTCTTC.

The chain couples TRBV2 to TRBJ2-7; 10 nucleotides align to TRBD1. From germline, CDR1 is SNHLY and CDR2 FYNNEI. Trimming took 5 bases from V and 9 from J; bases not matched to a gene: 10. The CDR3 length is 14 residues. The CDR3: CASSYGTGDQGQYF. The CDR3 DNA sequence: TGTGCCAGCAGTTATGGGACAGGGGACCAGGGGCAGTACTTC. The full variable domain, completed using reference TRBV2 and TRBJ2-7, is EPEVTQTPSHQVTQMGQEVILRCVPISNHLYFYWYRQILGQKVEFLVSFYNNEISEKSEIFDDQFSVERPDGSNFTLKIRSTKLEDSAMYFCASSYGTGDQGQYFGPGTRLTVT.

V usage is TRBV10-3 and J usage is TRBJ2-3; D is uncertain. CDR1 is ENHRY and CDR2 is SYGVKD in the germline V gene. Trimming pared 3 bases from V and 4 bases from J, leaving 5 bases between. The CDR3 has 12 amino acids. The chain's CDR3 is CAISEESDTQYF. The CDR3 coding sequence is TGTGCCATCAGTGAAGAGTCAGATACGCAGTATTTT.

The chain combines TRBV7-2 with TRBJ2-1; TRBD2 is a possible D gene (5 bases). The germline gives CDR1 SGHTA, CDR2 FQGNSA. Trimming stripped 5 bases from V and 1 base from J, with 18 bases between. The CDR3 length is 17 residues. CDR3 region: CASSRRSGWGSYNEQFF. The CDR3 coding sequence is TGTGCCAGCAGCCGACGGTCGGGATGGGGTTCCTACAATGAGCAGTTCTTC.

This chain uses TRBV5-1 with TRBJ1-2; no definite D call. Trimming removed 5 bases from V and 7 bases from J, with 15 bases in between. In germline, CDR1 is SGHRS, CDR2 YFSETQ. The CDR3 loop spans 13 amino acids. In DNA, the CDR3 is TGCGCCAGCAGATCCCCGGGCATTGGTGGCTACACCTTC. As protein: CASRSPGIGGYTF.

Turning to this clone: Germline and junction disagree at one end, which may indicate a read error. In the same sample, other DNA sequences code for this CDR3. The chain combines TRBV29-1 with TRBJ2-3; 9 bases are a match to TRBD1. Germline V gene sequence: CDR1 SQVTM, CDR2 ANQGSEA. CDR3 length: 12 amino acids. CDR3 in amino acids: CSATGGTDTQYF. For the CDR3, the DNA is TGCAGCGCAACAGGGGGCACAGATACCCAGTATTTT.

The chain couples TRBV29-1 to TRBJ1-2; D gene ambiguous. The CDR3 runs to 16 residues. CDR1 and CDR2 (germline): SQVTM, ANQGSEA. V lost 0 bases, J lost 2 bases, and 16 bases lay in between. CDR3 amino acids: CSVEESRSVRNYGYTF. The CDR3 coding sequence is TGCAGCGTTGAAGAGTCTAGGTCCGTAAGGAACTATGGCTACACCTTC.

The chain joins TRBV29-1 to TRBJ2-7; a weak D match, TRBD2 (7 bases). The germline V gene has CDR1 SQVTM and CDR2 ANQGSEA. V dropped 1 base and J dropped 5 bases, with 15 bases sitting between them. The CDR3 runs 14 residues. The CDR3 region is CSVEVATGGHEQYF. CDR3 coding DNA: TGCAGCGTTGAAGTGGCGACGGGGGGCCACGAGCAGTACTTC.

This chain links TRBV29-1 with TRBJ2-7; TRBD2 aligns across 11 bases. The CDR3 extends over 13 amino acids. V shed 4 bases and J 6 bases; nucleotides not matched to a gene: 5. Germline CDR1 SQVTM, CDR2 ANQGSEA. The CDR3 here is CSVGWLAGGEQYF. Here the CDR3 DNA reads TGCAGCGTTGGATGGCTAGCGGGAGGCGAGCAGTACTTC.

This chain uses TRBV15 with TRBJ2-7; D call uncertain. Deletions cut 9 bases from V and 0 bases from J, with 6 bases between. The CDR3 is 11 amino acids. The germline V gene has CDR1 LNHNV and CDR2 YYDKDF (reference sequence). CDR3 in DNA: TGTGCCACGGGCGCCTCCTACGAGCAGTACTTC. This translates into CATGASYEQYF.

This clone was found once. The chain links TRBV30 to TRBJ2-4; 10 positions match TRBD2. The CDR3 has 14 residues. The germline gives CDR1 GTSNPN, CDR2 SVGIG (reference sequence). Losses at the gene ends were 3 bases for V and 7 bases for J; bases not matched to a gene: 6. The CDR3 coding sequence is TGTGCCTGGAGCCTAGCGGGAGTGTGGAACATTCAGTACTTC. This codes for CAWSLAGVWNIQYF.

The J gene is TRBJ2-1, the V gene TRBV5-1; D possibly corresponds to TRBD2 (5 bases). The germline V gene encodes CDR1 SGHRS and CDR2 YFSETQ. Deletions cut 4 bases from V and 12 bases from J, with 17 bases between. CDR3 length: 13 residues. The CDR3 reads CASSQGLRLRQFF. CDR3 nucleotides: TGCGCCAGCAGCCAAGGACTGCGGTTGCGGCAGTTCTTC.

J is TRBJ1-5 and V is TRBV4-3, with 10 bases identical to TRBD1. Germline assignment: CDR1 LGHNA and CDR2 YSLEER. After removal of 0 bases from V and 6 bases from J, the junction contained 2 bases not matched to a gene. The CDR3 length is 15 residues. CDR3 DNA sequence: TGCGCCAGCAGCCAAGAGACAGGGGGCGGTCAGCCCCAGCATTTT. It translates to CASSQETGGGQPQHF.

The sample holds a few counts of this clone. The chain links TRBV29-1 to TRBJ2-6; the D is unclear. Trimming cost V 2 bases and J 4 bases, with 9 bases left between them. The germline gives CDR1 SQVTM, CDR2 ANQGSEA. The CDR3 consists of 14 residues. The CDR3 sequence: CSVESASGANVLTF. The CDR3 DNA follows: TGCAGCGTTGAATCCGCCTCCGGGGCCAACGTCCTGACTTTC.

CDR3 residues: CASSQVRARLSSYEQYF. In DNA form, the CDR3 reads TGTGCCAGCAGCCAAGTTCGAGCGCGTCTTAGCTCCTACGAGCAGTACTTC. The chain joins TRBV4-2 to TRBJ2-7, with D uncertain. Germline V lookup: CDR1 LGHNA, CDR2 YNFKEQ. This CDR3 has 17 residues. V lost 1 base and J 0 bases, leaving 16 bases between the germline ends.

The CDR3 DNA reads TGCGCCAGCAGCCAAAGACTAGCGGGAGGAGTCCATGAGCAGTTCTTC. Its protein is CASSQRLAGGVHEQFF. The chain is built from TRBV4-3 and TRBJ2-1, with 13 bases lining up with TRBD2. This CDR3 has 16 residues. V lost 2 bases to trimming and J lost 8 bases; unmatched junction nucleotides: 6. The V gene's germline CDR1 is LGHNA and CDR2 YSLEER.

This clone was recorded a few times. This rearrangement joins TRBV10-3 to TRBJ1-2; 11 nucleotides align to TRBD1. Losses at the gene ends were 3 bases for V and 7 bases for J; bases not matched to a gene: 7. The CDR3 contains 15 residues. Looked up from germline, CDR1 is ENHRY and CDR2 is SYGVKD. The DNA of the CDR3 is TGTGCCATCAGTGACGAGGGACAGGGGGTCGCTGGCTACACCTTC. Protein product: CAISDEGQGVAGYTF.

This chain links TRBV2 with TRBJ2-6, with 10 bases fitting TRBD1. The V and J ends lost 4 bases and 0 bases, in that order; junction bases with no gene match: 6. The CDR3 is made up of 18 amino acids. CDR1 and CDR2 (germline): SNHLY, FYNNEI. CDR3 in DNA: TGTGCCAGCAGTGGCAGACAGGGGGCGGTCTCTGGGGCCAACGTCCTGACTTTC. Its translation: CASSGRQGAVSGANVLTF.

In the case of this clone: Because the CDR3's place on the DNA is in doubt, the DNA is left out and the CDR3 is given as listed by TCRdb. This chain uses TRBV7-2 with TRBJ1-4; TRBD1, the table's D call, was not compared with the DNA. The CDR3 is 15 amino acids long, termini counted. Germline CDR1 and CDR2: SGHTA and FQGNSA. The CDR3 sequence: CASSLDRVTMKNCFF.

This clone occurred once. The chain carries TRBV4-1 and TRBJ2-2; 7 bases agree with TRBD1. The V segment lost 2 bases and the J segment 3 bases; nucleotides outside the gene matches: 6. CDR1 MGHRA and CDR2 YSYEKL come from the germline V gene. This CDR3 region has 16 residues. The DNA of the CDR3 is TGCGCCAGCAGCCAATACAGGGGTTCCGACACCGGGGAGCTGTTTTTT. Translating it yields CASSQYRGSDTGELFF.

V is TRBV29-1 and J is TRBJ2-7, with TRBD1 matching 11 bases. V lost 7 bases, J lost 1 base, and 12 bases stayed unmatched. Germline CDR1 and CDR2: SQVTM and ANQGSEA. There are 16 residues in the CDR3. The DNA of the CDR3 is TGCAGCGCTATGAGAGGTAGGGACAGGGGGTCCTACGAGCAGTACTTC. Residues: CSAMRGRDRGSYEQYF.

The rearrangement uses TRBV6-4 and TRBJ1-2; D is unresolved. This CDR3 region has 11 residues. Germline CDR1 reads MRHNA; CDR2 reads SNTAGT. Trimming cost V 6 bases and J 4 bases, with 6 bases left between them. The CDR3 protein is CASRVFYGYTF. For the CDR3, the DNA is TGTGCCAGCAGGGTCTTCTATGGCTACACCTTC.

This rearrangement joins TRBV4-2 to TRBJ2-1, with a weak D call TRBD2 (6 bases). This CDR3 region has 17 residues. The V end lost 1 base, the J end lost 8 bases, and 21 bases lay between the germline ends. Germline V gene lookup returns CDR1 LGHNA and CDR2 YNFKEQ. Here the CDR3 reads CASSQGSVRGKGDEQFF. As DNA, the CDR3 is TGTGCCAGCAGCCAAGGGTCGGTGCGGGGCAAAGGGGATGAGCAGTTCTTC.

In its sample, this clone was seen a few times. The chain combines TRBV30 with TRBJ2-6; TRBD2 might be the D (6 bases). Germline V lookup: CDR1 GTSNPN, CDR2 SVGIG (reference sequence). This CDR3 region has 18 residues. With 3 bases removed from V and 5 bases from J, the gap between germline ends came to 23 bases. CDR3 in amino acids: CAWSVSIGGVTRANVLTF. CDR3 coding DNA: TGTGCCTGGAGCGTATCGATCGGGGGTGTTACTAGGGCCAACGTCCTGACTTTC.

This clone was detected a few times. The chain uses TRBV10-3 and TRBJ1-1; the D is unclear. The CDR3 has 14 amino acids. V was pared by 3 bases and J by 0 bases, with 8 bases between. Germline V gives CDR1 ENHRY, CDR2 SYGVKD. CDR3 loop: CAISDKGVNTEAFF. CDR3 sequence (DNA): TGTGCCATCAGTGATAAGGGCGTGAACACTGAAGCTTTCTTT.

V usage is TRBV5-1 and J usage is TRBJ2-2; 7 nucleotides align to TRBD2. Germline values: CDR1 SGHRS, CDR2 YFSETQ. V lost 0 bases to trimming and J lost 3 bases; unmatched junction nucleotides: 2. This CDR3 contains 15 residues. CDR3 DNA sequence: TGCGCCAGCAGCTTGGTCCTAGCGGACACCGGGGAGCTGTTTTTT. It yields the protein CASSLVLADTGELFF.

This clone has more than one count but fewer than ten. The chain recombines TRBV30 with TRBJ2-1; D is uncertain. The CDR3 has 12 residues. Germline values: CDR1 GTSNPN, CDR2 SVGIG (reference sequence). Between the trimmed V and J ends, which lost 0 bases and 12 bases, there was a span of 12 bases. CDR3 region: CAWSVYSWGQFF. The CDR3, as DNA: TGTGCCTGGAGTGTTTATTCATGGGGGCAGTTCTTC.

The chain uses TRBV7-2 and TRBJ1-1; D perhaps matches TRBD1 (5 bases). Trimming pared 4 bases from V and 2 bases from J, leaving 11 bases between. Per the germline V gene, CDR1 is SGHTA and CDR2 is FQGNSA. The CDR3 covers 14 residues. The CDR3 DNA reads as TGTGCCAGCAGCTCCAGAGGGGTTAACACTGAAGCTTTCTTT. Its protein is CASSSRGVNTEAFF.